This entry is about one T cell receptor beta chain. Only in-frame clones appear in the TCRdb table, and some are missing; sequencing was by immunoSEQ multiplex PCR. The sample has 200,000 to 250,000 clones, around 83% seen once; the top ten hold under 15%. This record belongs to a study of blood T cell repertoires in COVID-19. At the level of the study: The analysed material was cDNA or gDNA that came from T cells, B-cell-depleted T cells, or PBMCs.

This CDR3 has 15 amino acids. Germline CDR1 is LNHDA and CDR2 is SQIVND (reference sequence). The germline V and J ends were trimmed by 8 bases and 8 bases, with 22 bases remaining between them. The chain couples TRBV19 to TRBJ2-1, with a tentative D call TRBD2 (6 bases). The source of this sequence is a human donor in a cohort sampled during active COVID-19. Source material: peripheral blood. The CDR3 sequence: CASLGGSGKSHEQFF. The CDR3 DNA reads TGTGCCAGTCTCGGGGGTAGCGGAAAGAGCCATGAGCAGTTCTTC.